The 8 T cell receptor beta chains below were found in one sample sequenced in a study of CD8 T cells in ankylosing spondylitis. TCRdb independently ran MiXCR on the 5' RACE reads; one entry per CDR3 protein. The sample consists of under 250,000 distinct CDR3 sequences, 10% to 13% of them appearing once. Sequences were obtained from blood, either unsorted or a sorted T cell fraction (not recorded which). The receptor source for this set is a male donor with ankylosing spondylitis or in good health (not recorded which).

This clonotype came up many times. This sequence joins TRBV24-1 and TRBJ2-3; no clear D gene. Germline lookup yields CDR1 KGHDR and CDR2 SFDVKD. The CDR3 loop spans 11 amino acids. Between the trimmed V and J ends, which lost 7 bases and 6 bases, there was a span of 7 bases. The CDR3: CATSFGDTQYF. CDR3 sequence (DNA): TGTGCCACCAGCTTTGGGGATACGCAGTATTTT.

This clonotype came up a few times. The genes are TRBV2 and TRBJ1-5, with D possibly TRBD1 on 5 matching bases. The CDR3 has 15 amino acids. Germline CDR1 and CDR2: SNHLY and FYNNEI. V shed 6 bases and J shed 2 bases, with 14 bases lying between them. CDR3 in DNA: TGTGCCAGCAGGGGGGAGACCAGCGGCAATCAGCCCCAGCATTTT. Translated: CASRGETSGNQPQHF. Full variable domain (remainder filled in from reference TRBV2 and TRBJ1-5): EPEVTQTPSHQVTQMGQEVILRCVPISNHLYFYWYRQILGQKVEFLVSFYNNEISEKSEIFDDQFSVERPDGSNFTLKIRSTKLEDSAMYFCASRGETSGNQPQHFGDGTRLSIL.

This clonotype has ten or more counts. The chain is built from TRBV5-6 and TRBJ1-3; D remains ambiguous. This CDR3 has 14 residues. V was cut by 0 bases and J by 4 bases, with 8 bases left in between. CDR1 and CDR2 from the germline V gene are SGHDT and YYEEEE. The CDR3 coding sequence is TGTGCCAGCAGCTTGGCCGGCGGAGGAAACACCATATATTTT. It codes for CASSLAGGGNTIYF.

This clonotype was found many times. The gene calls are TRBV19 and TRBJ1-4, with TRBD1 matching 8 bases. Germline V CDR1 and CDR2: LNHDA, SQIVND (reference sequence). With 7 bases clipped from V and 7 bases from J, the junction kept 11 bases outside the gene matches. The CDR3 sequence is 15 residues long. In DNA form, the CDR3 reads TGTGCCAGTACCCCACGAGGACAGGGTGGTGAAAAACTGTTTTTT. Its protein product is CASTPRGQGGEKLFF.

This clonotype showed up many times. J is TRBJ2-7 and V is TRBV3-1; D gene ambiguous. Germline V gives CDR1 LGHDT, CDR2 YNNKEL (reference sequence). The CDR3 has 15 amino acids. The V gene lost 4 bases and the J gene lost 0 bases, with 13 bases spanning the gap. DNA for the CDR3: TGTGCCAGCAGCCCTTTTACACCACACTCCTACGAGCAGTACTTC. Amino acid sequence: CASSPFTPHSYEQYF.

This clonotype was found many times. This chain connects TRBV20-1 to TRBJ2-1; possibly TRBD2 for D (6 bases). The V gene lost 6 bases and the J gene lost 7 bases, with 16 bases spanning the gap. The CDR3 sequence is 13 residues long. The germline V gene has CDR1 DFQATT and CDR2 SNEGSKA (reference sequence). The CDR3 DNA reads TGCAGTGCCCCCGGGACTGCTTATAATGAGCAGTTCTTC. Amino acid sequence: CSAPGTAYNEQFF.

This clonotype was seen ten or more times. The CDR3 loop reads CASSVGTANTEAFF. CDR3 nucleotides: TGTGCCAGCAGTGTGGGGACAGCTAACACTGAAGCTTTCTTT. This chain joins TRBV6-1 and TRBJ1-1; 7 nucleotides align to TRBD1. V was pared by 4 bases and J by 2 bases, with 4 bases of the junction left unmatched. This CDR3 is 14 amino acids long. Germline CDR1 MNHNS, CDR2 SASEGT.

The chain links TRBV27 to TRBJ1-1; D may be TRBD1 (5 bases). Germline V gene sequence: CDR1 MNHEY, CDR2 SMNVEV (reference sequence). This CDR3 has 16 residues. V lost 6 bases, J lost 5 bases, and 22 bases lay in between. CDR3 DNA sequence: TGTGCCAGCAGATTAGGGGCCGGGACGGGGAGGACTGAAGCTTTCTTT. Protein product: CASRLGAGTGRTEAFF.